This TCR beta chain stems from a study of long-term antiretroviral therapy in people with HIV. As for the study in general: The oldest specimens predate the 2015 immediate-ART recommendation by about a decade.

No donor had fewer than one pre-ART PBMC sample or fewer than two post-ART PBMC samples. The United States was where all participants with HIV were treated. To note about this clone: No antigen is known for it.

The run of the v3.0 immunoSEQ assay was at survey level. This table comes from immunoSEQ multiplex PCR, and its TCRdb copy is limited to in-frame clones, with some not included. The sample has 21,000 or so clones, almost 85% seen once. The study's findings and limits: Data on ART adherence, viral resistance or therapy changes were unavailable.

This CDR3 region has 16 residues. Deletions cut 4 bases from V and 4 bases from J, with 20 bases between. The V gene's germline CDR1 is SGHAT and CDR2 FQNNGV. The J gene is TRBJ2-7, the V gene TRBV11-2; D might be TRBD2 (7 bases). The sequencing here drew on unsorted PBMCs, taken 0.3 years after starting antiretroviral therapy. The receptor's source is a man aged 45-65 years with HIV. The CDR3 DNA follows: TGTGCCAGCAGCTCCTCACGGGGGGCCCTTCTTTACGAGCAGTACTTC. Residues: CASSSSRGALLYEQYF.